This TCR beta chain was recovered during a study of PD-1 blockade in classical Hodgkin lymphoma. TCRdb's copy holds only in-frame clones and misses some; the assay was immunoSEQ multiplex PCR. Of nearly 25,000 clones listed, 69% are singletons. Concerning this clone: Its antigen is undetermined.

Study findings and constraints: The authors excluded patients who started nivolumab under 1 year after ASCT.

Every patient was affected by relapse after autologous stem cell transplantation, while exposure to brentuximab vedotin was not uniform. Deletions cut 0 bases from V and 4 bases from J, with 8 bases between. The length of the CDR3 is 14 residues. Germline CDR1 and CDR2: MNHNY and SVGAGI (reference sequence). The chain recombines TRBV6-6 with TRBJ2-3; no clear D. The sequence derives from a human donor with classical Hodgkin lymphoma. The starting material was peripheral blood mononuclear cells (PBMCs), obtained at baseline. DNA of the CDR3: TGTGCCAGCAGTTACTCGGACCCAGCAGATACGCAGTATTTT. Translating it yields CASSYSDPADTQYF.